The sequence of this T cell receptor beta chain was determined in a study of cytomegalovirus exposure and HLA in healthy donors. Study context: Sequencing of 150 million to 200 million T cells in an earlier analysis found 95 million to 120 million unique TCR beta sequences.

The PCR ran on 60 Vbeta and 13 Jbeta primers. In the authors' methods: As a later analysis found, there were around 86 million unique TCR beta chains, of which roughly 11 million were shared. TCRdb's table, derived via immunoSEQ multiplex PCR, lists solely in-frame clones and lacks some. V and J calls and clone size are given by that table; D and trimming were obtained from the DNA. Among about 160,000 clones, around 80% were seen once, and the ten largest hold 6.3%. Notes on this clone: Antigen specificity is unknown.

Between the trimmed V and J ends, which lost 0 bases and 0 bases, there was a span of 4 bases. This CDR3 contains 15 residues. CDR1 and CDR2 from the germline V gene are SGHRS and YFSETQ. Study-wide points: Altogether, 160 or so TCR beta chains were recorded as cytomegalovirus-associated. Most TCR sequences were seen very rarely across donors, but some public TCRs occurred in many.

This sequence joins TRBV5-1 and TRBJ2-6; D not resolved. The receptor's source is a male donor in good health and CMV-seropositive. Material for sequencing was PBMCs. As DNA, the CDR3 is TGCGCCAGCAGCTTGGACAACTCTGGGGCCAACGTCCTGACTTTC. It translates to CASSLDNSGANVLTF.